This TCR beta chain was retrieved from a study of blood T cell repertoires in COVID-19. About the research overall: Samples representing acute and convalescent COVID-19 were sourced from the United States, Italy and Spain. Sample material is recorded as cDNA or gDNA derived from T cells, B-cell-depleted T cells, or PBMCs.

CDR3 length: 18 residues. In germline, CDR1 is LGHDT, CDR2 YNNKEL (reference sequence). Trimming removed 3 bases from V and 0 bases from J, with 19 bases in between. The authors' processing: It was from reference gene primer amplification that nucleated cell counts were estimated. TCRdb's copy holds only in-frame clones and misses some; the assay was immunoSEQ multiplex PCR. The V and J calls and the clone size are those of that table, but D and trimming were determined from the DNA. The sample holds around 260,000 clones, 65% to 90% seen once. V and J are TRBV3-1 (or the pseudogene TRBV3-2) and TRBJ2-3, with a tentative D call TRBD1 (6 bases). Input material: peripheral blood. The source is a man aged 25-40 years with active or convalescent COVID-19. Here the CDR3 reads CASSQSRQVGTSTDTQYF. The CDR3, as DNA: TGTGCCAGCAGCCAGTCAAGACAGGTTGGAACTAGCACAGATACGCAGTATTTT.